The rows below give T cell receptor beta chains drawn from one sample of a study of CD8 T cells in Susac syndrome. TCRdb re-called the immunoSEQ multiplex PCR reads with MiXCR, one entry per CDR3 protein. The data show about 240,000 distinct CDR3 sequences, 96% seen once. Specimen: CD4+ T cells from PBMCs. The source is a human donor with Susac syndrome. CDR3s include the opening cysteine and the closing phenylalanine or tryptophan. The D gene is left open where the match is weak. Some rows have no size entry. The others give once, few or many, or a class for an expanded clone.

TRBJ1-2 | TRBV12-3/TRBV12-4 | - | - | 16 | CASSLRGGRVNYGYTF | TGTGCCAGCAGCCTTCGAGGTGGCCGGGTGAACTATGGCTACACCTTC
TRBJ1-1 | TRBV29-1 | - | - | 15 | CSVGPSGRERTEAFF | TGCAGCGTTGGACCCTCAGGGAGAGAGAGAACTGAAGCTTTCTTT
TRBJ2-7 | TRBV3-1 | - | - | 17 | CASSLRRQNLYFYEQYF | TGTGCCAGCAGCCTCCGGAGACAGAACCTATACTTCTACGAGCAGTACTTC
TRBJ2-1 | TRBV20-1 | TRBD2 | once | 15 | CSASLAGASYNEQFF | TGCAGTGCTAGTTTAGCGGGAGCCTCCTACAATGAGCAGTTCTTC
TRBJ2-1 | TRBV5-6 | - | - | 15 | CASSLWVRVYNEQFF | TGTGCCAGCAGCTTGTGGGTGAGGGTATACAATGAGCAGTTCTTC
TRBJ1-2 | TRBV20-1 | TRBD1 | - | 16 | CSASPGQGLEGYGYTF | TGCAGTGCTAGCCCGGGACAGGGTCTAGAAGGCTATGGCTACACCTTC
TRBJ2-1 | TRBV5-1 | - | - | 15 | CASSLEWGRADEQFF | TGCGCCAGCAGCTTGGAATGGGGAAGGGCGGATGAGCAGTTCTTC
TRBJ2-1 | TRBV3-1 | TRBD1 | - | 14 | CASSQADRPREQFF | TGTGCCAGCAGCCAAGCGGACAGGCCGCGGGAGCAGTTCTTC
TRBJ2-7 | TRBV9 | - | - | 14 | CASSMDPSSYEQYF | TGTGCCAGCAGCATGGACCCGAGCTCCTACGAGCAGTACTTC
TRBJ2-3 | TRBV5-1 | - | - | 14 | CASSLARGLGTQYF | TGCGCCAGCAGCTTGGCTAGGGGGTTAGGTACGCAGTATTTT
TRBJ2-7 | TRBV7-9 | TRBD2 | - | 16 | CASSPYVGTRLHEQYF | TGTGCCAGCAGCCCATACGTCGGGACTAGACTCCACGAGCAGTACTTC
TRBJ2-2 | TRBV5-4 | - | - | 15 | CASSLVSSGTGELFF | TGTGCCAGCAGCTTGGTTAGTTCGGGCACCGGGGAGCTGTTTTTT
TRBJ2-1 | TRBV28 | TRBD2 | - | 16 | CASSPDLAGEFNEQFF | TGTGCCAGCAGCCCCGATTTAGCGGGAGAGTTCAATGAGCAGTTCTTC
TRBJ2-5 | TRBV6-5 | - | - | 14 | CASSYGSREETQYF | TGTGCCAGCAGTTACGGGTCTCGGGAAGAGACCCAGTACTTC
TRBJ2-1 | TRBV11-2 | TRBD2 | - | 15 | CASSTGLAGGHEQFF | TGTGCCAGCAGCACCGGACTAGCGGGAGGCCATGAGCAGTTCTTC
TRBJ1-2 | TRBV12-3/TRBV12-4 | - | - | 15 | CASSLSTGMRYGYTF | TGTGCCAGCAGTTTGTCAACCGGGATGAGATATGGCTACACCTTC
TRBJ2-7 | TRBV20-1 | - | - | 11 | CSAGTTYEQYF | TGCAGTGCGGGTACTACCTACGAGCAGTACTTC
TRBJ1-2 | TRBV4-1 | - | - | 14 | CASSQGQTGYGYTF | TGCGCCAGCAGCCAAGGGCAGACAGGCTATGGCTACACCTTC
TRBJ1-1 | TRBV20-1 | - | - | 14 | CSASRGGGNTEAFF | TGCAGTGCTAGTAGGGGCGGGGGGAACACTGAAGCTTTCTTT
TRBJ2-3 | TRBV30 | TRBD2 | - | 12 | CAWSAGGDTQYF | TGTGCCTGGAGTGCGGGGGGGGATACGCAGTATTTT
TRBJ1-5 | TRBV6-6 | - | - | 16 | CASSPSTVYSNQPQHF | TGTGCCAGCAGTCCATCGACAGTGTATAGCAATCAGCCCCAGCATTTT
TRBJ2-3 | TRBV29-1 | - | - | 13 | CSVEESRSDTQYF | TGCAGCGTTGAGGAGTCGAGGTCAGATACGCAGTATTTT
TRBJ1-3 | TRBV6-5 | - | - | 16 | CASSYSGGDSGNTIYF | TGTGCCAGCAGTTACTCAGGGGGAGACTCTGGAAACACCATATATTTT
TRBJ2-1 | TRBV30 | TRBD2 | - | 15 | CAWNPGLAEYNEQFF | TGTGCCTGGAACCCCGGACTAGCGGAGTACAATGAGCAGTTCTTC
TRBJ2-2 | TRBV12-3/TRBV12-4 | - | - | 14 | CASRQGVNTGELFF | TGTGCCAGCAGGCAGGGAGTGAACACCGGGGAGCTGTTTTTT
TRBJ1-3 | TRBV20-1 | - | - | 15 | CSARDHGISGNTIYF | TGCAGTGCTAGAGATCACGGCATCTCTGGAAACACCATATATTTT
TRBJ2-6 | TRBV7-3 | - | - | 19 | CASSLRALGMPSGANVLTF | TGTGCCAGCAGCTTACGGGCACTGGGAATGCCCTCTGGGGCCAACGTCCTGACTTTC
TRBJ1-5 | TRBV20-1 | - | - | 14 | CSARGGLGNQPQHF | TGCAGTGCTAGAGGCGGGCTAGGCAATCAGCCCCAGCATTTT
TRBJ2-7 | TRBV5-1 | TRBD2 | - | 13 | CASSWREGNEQYF | TGCGCCAGCAGCTGGCGGGAGGGGAACGAGCAGTACTTC
TRBJ1-3 | TRBV20-1 | - | - | 15 | CSARSHKSSGNTIYF | TGCAGTGCTAGATCTCACAAGAGCTCTGGAAACACCATATATTTT
TRBJ1-5 | TRBV28 | TRBD1 | once | 17 | CASSRLGTEISNQPQHF | TGTGCCAGCAGTCGGCTAGGGACAGAAATTAGCAATCAGCCCCAGCATTTT
TRBJ2-4 | TRBV25-1 | TRBD1 | - | 13 | CASSARTGNIQYF | TGTGCCAGCAGTGCAAGGACAGGGAACATTCAGTACTTC
TRBJ1-3 | TRBV20-1 | - | - | 13 | CSARESPGNTIYF | TGCAGTGCTAGAGAGTCACCGGGAAACACCATATATTTT
TRBJ1-1 | TRBV20-1 | TRBD1 | - | 17 | CSASINPQSTGHTEAFF | TGCAGTGCTAGTATTAACCCTCAGTCGACAGGGCACACTGAAGCTTTCTTT
TRBJ2-1 | TRBV4-1 | TRBD1 | once | 15 | CASSRGQGAYNEQFF | TGCGCCAGCAGCCGCGGACAGGGGGCTTACAATGAGCAGTTCTTC
TRBJ2-6 | TRBV6-5 | - | - | 14 | CASSRTSGANVLTF | TGTGCCAGCAGCAGGACGTCTGGGGCCAACGTCCTGACTTTC
TRBJ1-4 | TRBV12-5 | - | - | 11 | CASGSAPKLFF | TGTGCTAGTGGATCTGCGCCTAAACTGTTTTTT
TRBJ2-5 | TRBV7-2 | TRBD2 | - | 15 | CASSLSGRRFETQYF | TGTGCCAGCAGCCTTAGCGGGAGAAGATTTGAGACCCAGTACTTC
TRBJ2-1 | TRBV30 | - | - | 12 | CAWSGSNNEQFF | TGTGCCTGGAGCGGGAGCAACAATGAGCAGTTCTTC
TRBJ2-1 | TRBV30 | TRBD2 | - | 13 | CAWTSGAYNEQFF | TGTGCCTGGACTAGCGGGGCCTACAATGAGCAGTTCTTC